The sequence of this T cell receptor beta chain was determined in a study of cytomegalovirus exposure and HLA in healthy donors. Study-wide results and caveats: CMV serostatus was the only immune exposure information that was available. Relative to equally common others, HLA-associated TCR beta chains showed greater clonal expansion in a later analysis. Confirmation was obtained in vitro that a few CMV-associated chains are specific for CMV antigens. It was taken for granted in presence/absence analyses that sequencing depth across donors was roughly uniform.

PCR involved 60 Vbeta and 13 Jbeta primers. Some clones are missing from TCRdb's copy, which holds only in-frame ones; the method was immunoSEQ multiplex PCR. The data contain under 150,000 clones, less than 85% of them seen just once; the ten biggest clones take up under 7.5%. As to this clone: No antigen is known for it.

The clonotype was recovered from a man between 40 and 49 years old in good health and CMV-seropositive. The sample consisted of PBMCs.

The CDR3 DNA reads as TGCGCCAGCAGCCCAGGTCTCCGACCGACGAACACTGAAGCTTTCTTT. Its translation is CASSPGLRPTNTEAFF. This chain uses TRBV5-1 with TRBJ1-1; D gene uncertain. Germline V gene data show CDR1 as SGHRS and CDR2 as YFSETQ. Trimming shortened V by 4 bases and J by 1 base, and 17 bases separated the two germline ends. The CDR3 is made up of 16 amino acids.